These T cell receptor beta chains were read from a single sample in a study of beta chain features in type 1 diabetes. TCRdb's copy holds only in-frame clones and misses some; the assay was immunoSEQ multiplex PCR. The data show fewer than 350,000 clones, approximately 8.1% seen once. Material: central memory CD4+ T cells from blood. These receptors originate from a woman under 30 in good health. The CDR3 runs from the conserved cysteine through the conserved F or W. Fields, in order: V gene, D gene, J gene, clone size, CDR3 DNA, CDR3 protein. A D gene is named only where the DNA matches it firmly. The size of a clone is reported for some rows only, either as once, few or many, or as a class for expanded clones.

v_call: TRBV30
d_call: -
j_call: TRBJ2-5
clone_size: few
cdr3_nt: TGTGCCTGGATGCCTGGAGGACGACAGACCCAGTACTTC
cdr3_aa: CAWMPGGRQTQYF

v_call: TRBV29-1
d_call: -
j_call: TRBJ1-1
clone_size: -
cdr3_nt: TGCAGCGTGACAACTTTGAACACTGAAGCTTTCTTT
cdr3_aa: CSVTTLNTEAFF

v_call: TRBV5-1
d_call: -
j_call: TRBJ1-1
clone_size: -
cdr3_nt: TGCGCCAGCAGCTTGGACCTCCAGGGCGTTGCTTTCTTT
cdr3_aa: CASSLDLQGVAFF

v_call: TRBV7-2
d_call: -
j_call: TRBJ2-3
clone_size: many
cdr3_nt: TGTGCCAGCAGCTTCCGCGGAGGGATGCAGGCAGATACGCAGTATTTT
cdr3_aa: CASSFRGGMQADTQYF

v_call: TRBV18
d_call: -
j_call: TRBJ1-5
clone_size: few
cdr3_nt: TGTGCCAGCTCACTGCGACAGAGCAATCAGCCCCAGCATTTT
cdr3_aa: CASSLRQSNQPQHF

v_call: TRBV7-3
d_call: TRBD2
j_call: TRBJ2-1
clone_size: few
cdr3_nt: TGTGCCAGCAGCTTAAGGAGCGCGGGAGGGCCTGGTGAGCAGTTCTTC
cdr3_aa: CASSLRSAGGPGEQFF

v_call: TRBV7-3
d_call: TRBD2
j_call: TRBJ2-1
clone_size: few
cdr3_nt: TGTGCCAGCAGCTCGATAGCGGGGAGCTACAATGAGCAGTTCTTC
cdr3_aa: CASSSIAGSYNEQFF

v_call: TRBV18
d_call: -
j_call: TRBJ2-7
clone_size: few
cdr3_nt: TGTGCCAGCTCACCACCTGGCTTAACCTACGAGCAGTACTTC
cdr3_aa: CASSPPGLTYEQYF

v_call: TRBV11-2
d_call: -
j_call: TRBJ2-6
clone_size: few
cdr3_nt: TGTGCCAGCAGCGTTTCGGGGGCCAACGTCCTGACTTTC
cdr3_aa: CASSVSGANVLTF

v_call: TRBV5-4
d_call: TRBD2
j_call: TRBJ2-3
clone_size: few
cdr3_nt: TGTGCCAGCAGCTTAGGAACTAGCGGGGTTGCAGATACGCAGTATTTT
cdr3_aa: CASSLGTSGVADTQYF

v_call: TRBV5-1
d_call: TRBD1
j_call: TRBJ1-1
clone_size: -
cdr3_nt: TGCGCCAGCAGCTCATCAGGGGGACAGCGGGTGAACACTGAAGCTTTCTTT
cdr3_aa: CASSSSGGQRVNTEAFF

v_call: TRBV14
d_call: -
j_call: TRBJ2-5
clone_size: many
cdr3_nt: TGTGCCAGCAGCGAACACTTGGAGACCCAGTACTTC
cdr3_aa: CASSEHLETQYF

v_call: TRBV7-9
d_call: TRBD2
j_call: TRBJ2-4
clone_size: many
cdr3_nt: TGTGCCAGCAACCCCGGGGGGAACATTCAGTACTTC
cdr3_aa: CASNPGGNIQYF

v_call: TRBV6-5
d_call: TRBD2
j_call: TRBJ2-5
clone_size: -
cdr3_nt: TGTGCCAGCAGTTACAAGGGACTAGCGGGAGGAGCGACCCAGTACTTC
cdr3_aa: CASSYKGLAGGATQYF

v_call: TRBV30
d_call: -
j_call: TRBJ2-3
clone_size: -
cdr3_nt: TGTGCCTGGACACTTGGACCAGATACGCAGTATTTT
cdr3_aa: CAWTLGPDTQYF

v_call: TRBV7-3
d_call: -
j_call: TRBJ2-7
clone_size: few
cdr3_nt: TGTGCCAGCAGGCTGAGCCCGGGACCAAAATACGAGCAGTACTTC
cdr3_aa: CASRLSPGPKYEQYF

v_call: TRBV5-1
d_call: -
j_call: TRBJ2-6
clone_size: -
cdr3_nt: TGCGCCAGCAGCTTGCGTGTGAACTCTGGGGCCAACGTCCTGACTTTC
cdr3_aa: CASSLRVNSGANVLTF

v_call: TRBV5-6
d_call: -
j_call: TRBJ2-4
clone_size: many
cdr3_nt: TGTGCCAGCAGCCGACAGTGGGACATTCAGTACTTC
cdr3_aa: CASSRQWDIQYF

v_call: TRBV29-1
d_call: -
j_call: TRBJ1-1
clone_size: few
cdr3_nt: TGCAGCGTTGAACGGAGTGACACTGAAGCTTTCTTT
cdr3_aa: CSVERSDTEAFF

v_call: TRBV11-2
d_call: TRBD1
j_call: TRBJ2-7
clone_size: -
cdr3_nt: TGTGCCAGCAGCTTAGCGGGGACAGTTACCTACGAGCAGTACTTC
cdr3_aa: CASSLAGTVTYEQYF

v_call: TRBV29-1
d_call: TRBD2
j_call: TRBJ2-7
clone_size: -
cdr3_nt: TGCAGCGCCTCACCCGGGACTAGAGACTACGAGCAGTACTTC
cdr3_aa: CSASPGTRDYEQYF

v_call: TRBV18
d_call: -
j_call: TRBJ1-6
clone_size: few
cdr3_nt: TGTGCCAGCTCACCACCTCCGGACACTAATTCACCCCTCCACTTT
cdr3_aa: CASSPPPDTNSPLHF

v_call: TRBV19
d_call: TRBD1
j_call: TRBJ1-2
clone_size: few
cdr3_nt: TGTGCCAGTAGTATTCAGGGGGCGTATGGCTACACCTTC
cdr3_aa: CASSIQGAYGYTF

v_call: TRBV18
d_call: TRBD2
j_call: TRBJ2-1
clone_size: -
cdr3_nt: TGTGCCAGCTCACCACAGGTCGGGGGGAATGAGCAGTTCTTC
cdr3_aa: CASSPQVGGNEQFF

v_call: TRBV7-2
d_call: -
j_call: TRBJ1-1
clone_size: -
cdr3_nt: TGTGCCAGCAGCTTAGAAGTACACACTGAAGCTTTCTTT
cdr3_aa: CASSLEVHTEAFF

v_call: TRBV9
d_call: -
j_call: TRBJ1-5
clone_size: few
cdr3_nt: TGTGCCAGCAGCGTAGGACCCGGACAGCCCCAGCATTTT
cdr3_aa: CASSVGPGQPQHF

v_call: TRBV19
d_call: -
j_call: TRBJ1-1
clone_size: -
cdr3_nt: TGTGCCAGTAGTATGTCCCGTCAGATGAACACTGAAGCTTTCTTT
cdr3_aa: CASSMSRQMNTEAFF

v_call: TRBV27
d_call: TRBD1
j_call: TRBJ2-2
clone_size: -
cdr3_nt: TGTGCCAGCAGTTGGGGGAGACAGGGGACGAGGAACGGGGAGCTGTTTTTT
cdr3_aa: CASSWGRQGTRNGELFF

v_call: TRBV11-2
d_call: TRBD1
j_call: TRBJ1-2
clone_size: few
cdr3_nt: TGTGCCAGCAGCGTGAGCCGACAGGGCGATGGCTACACCTTC
cdr3_aa: CASSVSRQGDGYTF

v_call: TRBV7-3
d_call: -
j_call: TRBJ2-2
clone_size: few
cdr3_nt: TGTGCCAGCAGCGGCAACAGGGTTAGGAGCACCGGGGAGCTGTTTTTT
cdr3_aa: CASSGNRVRSTGELFF

v_call: TRBV15
d_call: -
j_call: TRBJ1-1
clone_size: few
cdr3_nt: TGTGCCACCAGCAGAGATTTGGCAGGAGGGACTGAAGCTTTCTTT
cdr3_aa: CATSRDLAGGTEAFF

v_call: TRBV11-1
d_call: -
j_call: TRBJ2-1
clone_size: -
cdr3_nt: TGTGCCAGCAGCTTATCAGGGGCCGCTACCTACAATGAGCAGTTCTTC
cdr3_aa: CASSLSGAATYNEQFF

v_call: TRBV6-1
d_call: TRBD1
j_call: TRBJ2-3
clone_size: few
cdr3_nt: TGTGCCAGTACCCGGGACAGGGGCACAGATACGCAGTATTTT
cdr3_aa: CASTRDRGTDTQYF

v_call: TRBV7-9
d_call: -
j_call: TRBJ2-2
clone_size: -
cdr3_nt: TGTGCCAGCAGCCGATTCCAGGGAAACGGGGAGCTGTTTTTT
cdr3_aa: CASSRFQGNGELFF

v_call: TRBV11-3
d_call: -
j_call: TRBJ2-2
clone_size: few
cdr3_nt: TGTGCCAGCAGCTTTACTAGTGGCGCCGGGGAGCTGTTTTTT
cdr3_aa: CASSFTSGAGELFF